This is a list of T cell receptor beta chains from one sample in a study of beta chain features in type 1 diabetes. Produced via immunoSEQ multiplex PCR; TCRdb's table is partial and in-frame only. Of 240,000 or so clones in the sample, roughly 70% were seen once. Specimen: naive CD4+ T cells from blood. The receptors originated from a man under 40 in good health. CDR3s include the opening cysteine and the closing phenylalanine or tryptophan.

j_call,v_call,cdr3_length,cdr3_aa
TRBJ2-2,TRBV7-9,14,CASVKLTLAGELFF
TRBJ1-1,TRBV25-1,11,CASRMTPEAFF
TRBJ2-5,TRBV29-1,12,CSVDNGGGTQYF
TRBJ1-1,TRBV30,11,CAWSGSKEAFF
TRBJ1-1,TRBV29-1,11,CSAEVHTEAFF
TRBJ2-5,TRBV9,14,CASSVGQGQETQYF
TRBJ2-2,TRBV29-1,13,CSVSLLGTGELFF
TRBJ1-6,TRBV14,11,CASSQDSPLHF
TRBJ1-2,TRBV4-1,14,CASSQARGDYGYTF
TRBJ2-1,TRBV28,15,CASRRTRGNYNEQFF
TRBJ2-5,TRBV23-1,10,CASSRKAQYF
TRBJ1-4,TRBV30,14,CAWSPGQGAEKLFF
TRBJ2-7,TRBV25-1,14,CASSRPSGTYEQYF
TRBJ2-1,TRBV30,13,CAGDRGSYNEQFF
TRBJ1-6,TRBV7-2,15,CASSPRTDYNSPLHF
TRBJ2-7,TRBV16,15,CASSVGLWDSYEQYF
TRBJ2-1,TRBV30,17,CAWSVYSTGGVGYEQFF
TRBJ2-7,TRBV30,14,CAWSVGGAAYEQYF
TRBJ2-3,TRBV11-2,14,CASSFVTSTDTQYF
TRBJ2-5,TRBV7-8,16,CASSPGTSGRKETQYF
TRBJ2-3,TRBV5-4,13,CASRGAGTDTQYF